This T cell receptor beta chain was retrieved from a study of shared clonotypes between healthy human individuals. Study results and caveats: A handful of donors had 5% to 6.5% of their naive CD4 clonotypes in common. Compared with clonotypes that all four donors shared, non-shared clonotypes had lower generation probabilities. Estimated richness values were generally larger in naive subsets than in memory subsets.

Worth noting for this clone: Its antigen is currently unknown.

Deep was the level at which the assay was run. Clones were read by immunoSEQ multiplex PCR, and TCRdb kept only the in-frame ones, dropping some. The sample records about 1.1 million clones, 70% to 80% being singletons. The CDR3 is made up of 16 amino acids. The ends were cut back, 3 bases at V and 8 bases at J, with 22 bases in the middle. Germline V lookup: CDR1 MDHEN, CDR2 SYDVKM. The source material was memory CD4+ T cells from PBMCs. Indicated subset: CD45RA-negative fraction. V and J are TRBV28 and TRBJ1-2; D perhaps matches TRBD1 (5 bases). The TCR originated in a man aged 18 to 29 in good health. Some clones in this sample may be carry-over from other donors' samples. CDR3 region: CASSFPDEGQAEGYTF. The CDR3, as DNA: TGTGCCAGCAGTTTTCCCGACGAGGGGCAGGCGGAAGGCTACACCTTC.